Below are 4 T cell receptor beta chains sequenced from a single sample in a study of blood T cell repertoires in COVID-19. Data came from immunoSEQ multiplex PCR; TCRdb stores just in-frame clones and leaves some out. The sample carries fewer than 700,000 clones, about 89% recorded once. Sequencing was done on a sample of peripheral blood. Receptor source: a woman in her forties or fifties with COVID-19, enrolled during active disease.

This chain uses TRBV7-7 with TRBJ2-3, with TRBD2 identical over 8 bases. In germline, CDR1 is SSHAT, CDR2 FNYEAQ (reference sequence). This CDR3 is 15 amino acids long. The V gene end was trimmed by 5 bases and the J gene end by 2 bases; junction bases not matched to a gene: 6. CDR3 sequence: CASSPGGGSTDTQYF. As DNA, the CDR3 is TGTGCCAGCAGCCCCGGGGGGGGTTCCACAGATACGCAGTATTTT.

About this clone: This specimen includes other DNA sequences encoding the same CDR3. The chain couples TRBV7-9 to TRBJ2-3; D remains ambiguous. The CDR3 has 11 amino acids. Looked up from germline, CDR1 is SEHNR and CDR2 is FQNEAQ (reference sequence). The germline V and J ends were trimmed by 5 bases and 3 bases, with 3 bases remaining between them. The CDR3 DNA is TGTGCCAGCAGCCTAACAGATACGCAGTATTTT. Amino acids: CASSLTDTQYF.

J is TRBJ2-5 and V is TRBV11-2, with TRBD1 identical over 8 bases. The CDR3 extends over 15 amino acids. CDR1 and CDR2 (germline): SGHAT, FQNNGV. V was clipped by 1 base and J by 5 bases; unmatched bases: 6. Here the CDR3 DNA reads TGTGCCAGCAGCTTAGGAACAGGGGGGAAGGAGACCCAGTACTTC. This sequence encodes CASSLGTGGKETQYF.

Turning to this clone: The same CDR3 also results from other DNA sequences found in this sample. The chain uses TRBV9 and TRBJ2-7; 8 bases map to TRBD2. Trimming cost V 2 bases and J 3 bases; bases outside gene matches: 1. Looked up from germline, CDR1 is SGDLS and CDR2 is YYNGEE. This CDR3 spans 13 amino acids. The CDR3 DNA follows: TGTGCCAGCAGCGTCGGGACTAGCTACGAGCAGTACTTC. It is translated as CASSVGTSYEQYF.